The TCR beta chain described here comes from a study of CD8 T cells in ankylosing spondylitis. Study-wide results and limits: Clones linked with disease were CD8+ and fairly uncommon in the peripheral blood.

This clonotype was detected only a few times. Its specificity is unknown. This CDR3 spans 14 amino acids. Germline CDR1 LNHDA, CDR2 SQIVND (reference sequence). V was clipped by 5 bases and J by 3 bases; unmatched bases: 1. From the 5' RACE reads, TCRdb called clonotypes with MiXCR, one entry per CDR3 protein. The sample has hundreds of thousands of distinct CDR3 sequences, 20% seen once. The rearrangement links TRBV19 to TRBJ2-2; 9 bases align to TRBD1. Sample: blood, either unsorted or a sorted T cell fraction (not recorded which). This TCR was sampled from a male donor with ankylosing spondylitis or in good health (not recorded which). CDR3 loop: CASSGQGHTGELFF. Written as DNA, the CDR3 is TGTGCCAGTAGTGGACAGGGGCACACCGGGGAGCTGTTTTTT. The complete variable domain, with remaining parts taken from reference TRBV19 and TRBJ2-2, reads DGGITQSPKYLFRKEGQNVTLSCEQNLNHDAMYWYRQDPGQGLRLIYYSQIVNDFQKGDIAEGYSVSREKKESFPLTVTSAQKNPTAFYLCASSGQGHTGELFFGEGSRLTVL.